This T cell receptor (beta chain) originates from a study of T-cell reconstitution after alpha-beta-depleted transplantation in children. The CDR3 consists of 17 residues. Trimming removed 4 bases at V and 3 bases at J, with 20 bases between. The germline V gene encodes CDR1 SGHDT and CDR2 YYEEEE. Unique molecular identifiers were used to barcode this TCRbeta library. MiXCR, applied by TCRdb to the PCR reads, yields one record per CDR3 protein. The top ten clones hold about 38% of a sample with under 20,000 distinct CDR3 sequences, roughly 7.6% of them seen once. The chain employs TRBV5-6 and TRBJ2-1; D is perhaps TRBD2 (6 bases). The material sequenced was PBMCs, mostly from graft donor cells, taken 60 days after TCRalphabeta/CD19-depleted stem cell transplant. The sequence derives from a boy in the first two years of life who had a stem cell transplant for Wiskott-Aldrich syndrome, so the T cells may come from the graft donor. The CDR3 protein is CASSPGSLSSNYNEQFF. The CDR3 DNA reads TGTGCCAGCAGCCCCGGGAGCCTCAGCTCAAACTACAATGAGCAGTTCTTC.